The 27 T cell receptor beta chains in this list originate from one sample, sequenced in a study of T-cell reconstitution after alpha-beta-depleted transplantation in children. Unique molecular identifiers were used to barcode this TCRbeta library. MiXCR was run by TCRdb on the PCR reads, yielding one entry per CDR3 protein. The data show 75,000 to 100,000 distinct CDR3 sequences, 7.5% to 9.5% seen once. The material sequenced was PBMCs from the stem cell graft donor, taken from the stem cell graft. The receptors shown here come from a human donor who donated a stem cell graft to a child with congenital amegakaryocytic thrombocytopenia.

This clonotype has at least ten counts. The CDR3 is CASSQEAAGGNTEAFF. The CDR3 region has the DNA TGCGCCAGCAGCCAAGAGGCGGCGGGGGGGAACACTGAAGCTTTCTTT. The rearrangement uses TRBV4-1 and TRBJ1-1; perhaps TRBD1 as D (5 bases). The ends were cut back, 0 bases at V and 1 base at J, with 12 bases in the middle. This CDR3 spans 16 amino acids. Germline V CDR1 and CDR2: MGHRA, YSYEKL.

This clonotype showed up many times. The chain recombines TRBV5-1 with TRBJ2-1, with 8 bases aligning to TRBD2. V shed 4 bases, J shed 4 bases, and the junction held 7 bases outside the gene matches. Germline CDR1 SGHRS, CDR2 YFSETQ. The CDR3 spans 15 residues. CDR3 in amino acids: CASSPPASGYNEQFF. The CDR3 nucleotides are TGCGCCAGCAGCCCCCCGGCTAGCGGGTACAATGAGCAGTTCTTC.

This clonotype was seen repeatedly, ten times or more. Here the CDR3 DNA reads TGTGCCAGCAGCTTCCGACTAAGCGGGAGTAGGTCTGAGCAGTTCTTC. Translated, it gives CASSFRLSGSRSEQFF. The chain joins TRBV9 to TRBJ2-1; 8 positions match TRBD2. Looked up from germline, CDR1 is SGDLS and CDR2 is YYNGEE. This CDR3 has 16 residues. The junction had 15 bases not matched to a gene; V was cut back by 4 bases and J by 9 bases.

This clonotype was seen repeatedly, ten times or more. V usage is TRBV3-1 and J usage is TRBJ2-1; D may be TRBD1 or TRBD2 (5 bases each). The germline gives CDR1 LGHDT, CDR2 YNNKEL (reference sequence). This CDR3 is 16 amino acids long. V lost 4 bases and J lost 6, with 19 bases in between. The CDR3 coding sequence is TGTGCCAGCAGCCCCGCCGGGGCGGCGGTGTCCAATGAGCAGTTCTTC. It codes for CASSPAGAAVSNEQFF.

This clonotype was seen repeatedly, ten times or more. J is TRBJ1-1 and V is TRBV6-2 or TRBV6-3; D not resolved. Trimming shortened V by 5 bases and J by 4 bases, and 11 bases separated the two germline ends. In germline, CDR1 is MNHEY, CDR2 SVGEGT. The length of the CDR3 is 13 residues. The CDR3 nucleotides read TGTGCCAGCAGTCAGATCTGGGGCACTGAAGCTTTCTTT. Translation: CASSQIWGTEAFF.

This clonotype was seen at least ten times. The gene calls are TRBV10-3 and TRBJ2-5, with a tentative D call TRBD2 (5 bases). The germline V gene encodes CDR1 ENHRY and CDR2 SYGVKD. The CDR3 extends over 13 amino acids. V lost 11 bases to trimming and J lost 4 bases, with 17 bases between them. The CDR3 loop reads CAATSRVGETQYF. DNA for the CDR3: TGTGCCGCTACTAGTCGGGTCGGAGAGACCCAGTACTTC.

This clonotype was recorded many times. Here the CDR3 DNA reads TGCGCCAGCAGCCAAATTCTAGGGGGAGCGCAGTATTTT. Translating it yields CASSQILGGAQYF. The chain employs TRBV4-1 and TRBJ2-3; tentative D call: TRBD1 (6 bases). V lost 2 bases to trimming and J lost 10 bases, with 13 bases between them. Germline lookup yields CDR1 MGHRA and CDR2 YSYEKL. The CDR3 sequence is 13 residues long.

Many counts were recorded for this clonotype. V and J are TRBV27 and TRBJ2-3; D perhaps matches TRBD2 (6 bases). Trimming stripped 2 bases from V and 3 bases from J, with 24 bases between. The germline V gene encodes CDR1 MNHEY and CDR2 SMNVEV (reference sequence). The CDR3 contains 19 residues. The CDR3 nucleotides are TGTGCCAGCAGTTTACTGGCCGGGCCGTCAGGGACTCCTACAGATACGCAGTATTTT. Protein sequence: CASSLLAGPSGTPTDTQYF.

This clonotype was detected ten times or more. The rearrangement uses TRBV5-1 and TRBJ2-2; D possibly corresponds to TRBD2 (6 bases). The CDR3 extends over 16 amino acids. The germline gives CDR1 SGHRS, CDR2 YFSETQ. Trimming cost V 1 base and J 4 bases, with 14 bases left between them. CDR3 nucleotides: TGCGCCAGCAGCTTGTCGGCGGGATGGGGCACCGGGGAGCTGTTTTTT. Translation: CASSLSAGWGTGELFF.

The chain carries TRBV6-1 and TRBJ1-6; no firm D call. In germline, CDR1 is MNHNS, CDR2 SASEGT. The V and J ends lost 4 bases and 7 bases respectively, with 8 bases between them. CDR3 length: 13 residues. The CDR3 DNA is TGTGCCAGCAGTGGAACAGAGAATTCACCCCTCCACTTT. Translating gives CASSGTENSPLHF.

This clonotype has at least ten counts. The chain links TRBV12-3 or TRBV12-4 to TRBJ2-7; no firm D call. This CDR3 is built from 11 residues. Trimming removed 3 bases at V and 3 bases at J, with 3 bases between. Here the CDR3 DNA reads TGTGCCAGCAGTTTTCGCTACGAGCAGTACTTC. Its protein product is CASSFRYEQYF.

The table lists this clonotype with many counts. Written as DNA, the CDR3 is TGCAGCGTACTGGCGGACAGCTCTAATGAAAAACTGTTTTTT. Translating it yields CSVLADSSNEKLFF. This chain connects TRBV29-1 to TRBJ1-4; tentative D call: TRBD1 (6 bases). The germline V and J ends were trimmed by 6 bases and 3 bases, with 14 bases remaining between them. CDR1 is SQVTM, CDR2 ANQGSEA, per germline. The CDR3 totals 14 residues.

In this sample, this clonotype turned up many times. This chain connects TRBV7-2 to TRBJ2-6, with D perhaps matching TRBD1 (6 bases). Germline assignment: CDR1 SGHTA and CDR2 FQGNSA. V lost 1 base to trimming and J lost 2 bases, with 9 bases between them. CDR3 length: 16 residues. CDR3 nucleotide sequence: TGTGCCAGCAGCTTAGTGACAGGACCTGGGGCCAACGTCCTGACTTTC. It yields the protein CASSLVTGPGANVLTF.

This clonotype showed up many times. The chain uses TRBV12-3 or TRBV12-4 and TRBJ2-1, with 8 bases lining up with TRBD1. With 1 base clipped from V and 6 bases from J, the junction kept 5 bases outside the gene matches. The CDR3 is 15 amino acids. Written as DNA, the CDR3 is TGTGCCAGCAGTTTAGGGACAGGGCTGGGCAATGAGCAGTTCTTC. Encoded protein: CASSLGTGLGNEQFF.

This clonotype was found many times. The chain couples TRBV5-4 to TRBJ2-1, with D possibly being TRBD1 (6 bases). V was pared by 0 bases and J by 4 bases, with 8 bases between. Germline lookup yields CDR1 SGHNT and CDR2 YYREEE (reference sequence). The CDR3 sequence is 14 residues long. In nucleotides, the CDR3 is TGTGCCAGCAGCTTGGAGACAGGATACAATGAGCAGTTCTTC. Amino acids: CASSLETGYNEQFF.

This clonotype was seen at least ten times. The chain links TRBV7-9 to TRBJ1-5, with 7 nucleotides matching TRBD1. The CDR3 contains 14 residues. V trimming: 5 bases; J trimming: 2 bases; junction bases outside the gene matches: 3. CDR1 and CDR2 from the germline V gene are SEHNR and FQNEAQ (reference sequence). The CDR3, as DNA: TGTGCCAGCAGCGTCGACAGGGGCAATCAGCCCCAGCATTTT. Translating it yields CASSVDRGNQPQHF.

This clonotype showed up many times. The rearrangement joins TRBV5-1 to TRBJ1-2; D not resolved. The germline V gene encodes CDR1 SGHRS and CDR2 YFSETQ. V was cut by 0 bases and J by 3 bases, with 9 bases left in between. The CDR3 is 14 residues long. This CDR3 reads CASSLEGFDYGYTF. CDR3 coding DNA: TGCGCCAGCAGCTTGGAAGGGTTTGACTATGGCTACACCTTC.

This clonotype came up many times. The gene calls are TRBV5-6 and TRBJ1-5; D not resolved. CDR3 size: 12 residues. The V and J ends lost 3 bases and 4 bases respectively, with 5 bases between them. Germline assignment: CDR1 SGHDT and CDR2 YYEEEE. CDR3 in DNA: TGTGCCAGCAGCTCCATTAATCAGCCCCAGCATTTT. It codes for CASSSINQPQHF.

In its sample, this clonotype was seen once. This could be a read error, since a much larger clone is one nucleotide away. The chain links TRBV18 to TRBJ2-3; D is ambiguous. CDR1 KGHSH and CDR2 LQKENI come from the germline V gene. This CDR3 is built from 17 residues. This chain's CDR3 is CSSSPTVPMQATDTQYF. DNA of the CDR3: TGTTCCAGCTCACCCACCGTGCCTATGCAGGCGACAGATACGCAGTATTTT. Filled out from reference TRBV18 and TRBJ2-3, the complete variable domain reads NAGVMQNPRHLVRRRGQEARLRCSPMKGHSHVYWYRQLPEEGLKFMVYLQKENIIDESGMPKERFSAEFPKEGPSILRIQQVVRGDSAAYFCSSSPTVPMQATDTQYFGPGTRLTVL.

This clonotype was detected ten times or more. The chain recombines TRBV20-1 with TRBJ2-2; D uncertain. The CDR3 is 12 residues long. Trimming took off 3 bases at V and 7 bases at J, with 9 bases between the two ends. The germline CDR1 and CDR2 sequences are DFQATT and SNEGSKA (reference sequence). The CDR3: CSAREWVGELFF. CDR3 coding DNA: TGCAGTGCTAGGGAATGGGTCGGGGAGCTGTTTTTT.

This clonotype occurred many times. The gene calls are TRBV5-8 and TRBJ1-6; D uncertain. Germline V gene data show CDR1 as SGHTS and CDR2 as YDEGEE. V was trimmed by 4 bases and J by 0 bases, leaving 11 bases between them. This CDR3 has 16 amino acids. Written as DNA, the CDR3 is TGTGCCAGCAGCACCGCCGGGAGCTCCTATAATTCACCCCTCCACTTT. Translation gives CASSTAGSSYNSPLHF. The whole variable domain, filled in from reference TRBV5-8 and TRBJ1-6, reads EAGVTQSPTHLIKTRGQQATLRCSPISGHTSVYWYQQALGLGLQFLLWYDEGEERNRGNFPPRFSGRQFPNYSSELNVNALELEDSALYLCASSTAGSSYNSPLHFGNGTRLTVT.

This clonotype was picked up many times. The chain carries TRBV18 and TRBJ1-1; a weak D match, TRBD1 (5 bases). Germline CDR1 reads KGHSH; CDR2 reads LQKENI. The CDR3 sequence is 14 residues long. Trimming left V 3 bases short and J 1 base short, with 9 bases between. CDR3: CASSPEQENTEAFF. The CDR3 DNA is TGTGCCAGCTCACCCGAACAGGAGAACACTGAAGCTTTCTTT.

In its sample, this clonotype was seen a few times. V and J are TRBV2 and TRBJ2-1, with D unclear. V was clipped by 8 bases and J by 4 bases, with 12 bases between them. CDR3 length: 13 amino acids. Germline V lookup: CDR1 SNHLY, CDR2 FYNNEI. The CDR3 sequence: CASGWLNYNEQFF. CDR3 in DNA: TGTGCCAGCGGGTGGCTGAATTACAATGAGCAGTTCTTC.

The V and J genes are TRBV7-2 and TRBJ2-3; D unclear. V lost 5 bases and J lost 2, with 11 bases in between. Germline V gene sequence: CDR1 SGHTA, CDR2 FQGNSA. This CDR3 spans 14 amino acids. The CDR3 reads CASSASTTTDTQYF. DNA of the CDR3: TGTGCCAGCAGCGCCTCTACGACCACAGATACGCAGTATTTT.

This clonotype occurred many times. The CDR3 reads CASSRLGATEAFF. DNA for the CDR3: TGCGCCAGCAGCCGACTGGGAGCCACTGAAGCTTTCTTT. J is TRBJ1-1 and V is TRBV5-1; D gene unclear. V was cut by 4 bases and J by 4 bases, with 11 bases left in between. This CDR3 contains 13 residues. The V gene's germline CDR1 is SGHRS and CDR2 YFSETQ.

This clonotype was seen ten or more times. This chain joins TRBV5-6 and TRBJ2-5, with D maybe TRBD2 (6 bases). V lost 4 bases and J 4 bases, leaving 14 bases between the germline ends. CDR1 SGHDT and CDR2 YYEEEE come from the germline V gene. This CDR3 has 14 residues. The CDR3 nucleotides read TGTGCCAGCAGCCTGCGGGGAAATGGAGAGACCCAGTACTTC. This sequence encodes CASSLRGNGETQYF.

This clonotype was counted at least ten times. The V and J genes are TRBV20-1 and TRBJ1-1; D unresolved. The CDR3 sequence is 13 residues long. Trimming left V 5 bases short and J 1 base short, with 11 bases between. The germline V gene has CDR1 DFQATT and CDR2 SNEGSKA (reference sequence). Here the CDR3 reads CSALGLGNTEAFF. The CDR3 DNA is TGCAGTGCTTTAGGACTGGGGAACACTGAAGCTTTCTTT.